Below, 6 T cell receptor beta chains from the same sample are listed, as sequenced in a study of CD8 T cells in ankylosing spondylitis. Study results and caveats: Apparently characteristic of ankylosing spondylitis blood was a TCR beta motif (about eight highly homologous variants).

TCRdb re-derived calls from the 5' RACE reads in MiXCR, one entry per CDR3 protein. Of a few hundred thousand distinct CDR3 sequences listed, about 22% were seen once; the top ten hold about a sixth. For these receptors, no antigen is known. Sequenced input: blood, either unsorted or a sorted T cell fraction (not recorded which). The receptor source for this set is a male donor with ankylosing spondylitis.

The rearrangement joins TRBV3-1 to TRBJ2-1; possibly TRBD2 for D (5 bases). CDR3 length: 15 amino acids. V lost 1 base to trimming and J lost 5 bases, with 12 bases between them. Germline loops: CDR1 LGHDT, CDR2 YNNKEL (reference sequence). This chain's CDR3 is CASSQGFSENNEQFF. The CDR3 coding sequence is TGTGCCAGCAGCCAAGGTTTTAGCGAGAACAATGAGCAGTTCTTC.

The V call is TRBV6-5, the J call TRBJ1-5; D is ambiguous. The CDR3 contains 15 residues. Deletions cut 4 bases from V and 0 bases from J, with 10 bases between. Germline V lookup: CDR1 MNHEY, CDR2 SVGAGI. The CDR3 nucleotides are TGTGCCAGCAGTTTGGGGAGGGATAGCAATCAGCCCCAGCATTTT. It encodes CASSLGRDSNQPQHF.

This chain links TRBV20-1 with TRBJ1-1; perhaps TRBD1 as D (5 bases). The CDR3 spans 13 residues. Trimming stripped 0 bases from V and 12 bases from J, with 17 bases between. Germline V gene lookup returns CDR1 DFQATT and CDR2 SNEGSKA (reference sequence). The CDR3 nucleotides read TGCAGTGCTAGAGATCCCCCCCGCAGGGATACTTTCTTT. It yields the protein CSARDPPRRDTFF.

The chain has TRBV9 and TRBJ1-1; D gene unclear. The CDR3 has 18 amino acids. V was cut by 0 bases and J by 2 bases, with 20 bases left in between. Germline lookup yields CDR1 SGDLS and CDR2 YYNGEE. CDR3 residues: CASSVEPGGRTVNTEAFF. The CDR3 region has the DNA TGTGCCAGCAGCGTAGAGCCTGGTGGGCGCACAGTAAACACTGAAGCTTTCTTT.

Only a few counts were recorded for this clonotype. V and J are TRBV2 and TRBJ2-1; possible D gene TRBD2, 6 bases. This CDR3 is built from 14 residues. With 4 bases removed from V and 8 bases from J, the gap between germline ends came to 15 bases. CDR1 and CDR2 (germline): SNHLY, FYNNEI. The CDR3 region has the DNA TGTGCCAGCAGTGTAAAACTAGCCTTCGATGAGCAGTTCTTC. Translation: CASSVKLAFDEQFF. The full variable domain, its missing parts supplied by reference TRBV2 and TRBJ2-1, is EPEVTQTPSHQVTQMGQEVILRCVPISNHLYFYWYRQILGQKVEFLVSFYNNEISEKSEIFDDQFSVERPDGSNFTLKIRSTKLEDSAMYFCASSVKLAFDEQFFGPGTRLTVL.

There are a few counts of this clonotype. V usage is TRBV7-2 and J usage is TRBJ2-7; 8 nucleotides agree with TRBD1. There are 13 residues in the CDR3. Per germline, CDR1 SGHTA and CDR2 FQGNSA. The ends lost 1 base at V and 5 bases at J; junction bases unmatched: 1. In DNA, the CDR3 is TGTGCCAGCAGCTTAGACAGGGGGGACGAGCAGTACTTC. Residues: CASSLDRGDEQYF.